This paragraph covers one TCR beta chain sequence. Regarding time point: after neoadjuvant nivolumab, at surgical resection. This record comes from a study of neoadjuvant anti-PD-1 for oral cavity cancer. Study at large: Before surgery, most patients got three to four biweekly 3 mg/kg nivolumab doses.

The table came from immunoSEQ multiplex PCR; TCRdb's copy has only in-frame clones and leaves some out. The data contain some 14,000 clones, roughly 70% of them singletons. The length of the CDR3 is 15 residues. CDR1 is SGDLS, CDR2 YYNGEE, per germline. V lost 0 bases and J 2 bases, leaving 9 bases between the germline ends. The sequence derives from a person aged 35-79 years with oral cavity squamous cell carcinoma. The rearrangement joins TRBV9 to TRBJ2-1, with D maybe TRBD2 (5 bases). Sequencing was performed on PBMCs, taken after nivolumab (anti-PD-1) treatment. CDR3 amino acids: CASSVGLAAYNEQFF. In DNA form, the CDR3 reads TGTGCCAGCAGCGTAGGGCTAGCCGCCTACAATGAGCAGTTCTTC.